This TCR beta chain came from a study of CD8+ T cells in alopecia areata. RNA was extracted and reverse transcribed into cDNA as the sequencing template. Data came from immunoSEQ multiplex PCR; TCRdb stores just in-frame clones and leaves some out. The data contain 150,000 to 200,000 clones, about 63% of them singletons. The study team obtained lesional scalp punch biopsies and peripheral blood from alopecia areata patients. V was cut by 4 bases and J by 0 bases, with 13 bases left in between. CDR1 is SGHDT, CDR2 YYEEEE, per germline. The CDR3 is 15 amino acids. The sequences come from CD4+ T cells sorted from blood, collected at week 0. V and J are TRBV5-6 and TRBJ1-1, with TRBD1 as a possible D gene (5 bases). The source of this sequence is a human donor with alopecia areata. The CDR3: CASSPMQGLNTEAFF. Written as DNA, the CDR3 is TGTGCCAGCAGCCCAATGCAGGGTTTGAACACTGAAGCTTTCTTT.